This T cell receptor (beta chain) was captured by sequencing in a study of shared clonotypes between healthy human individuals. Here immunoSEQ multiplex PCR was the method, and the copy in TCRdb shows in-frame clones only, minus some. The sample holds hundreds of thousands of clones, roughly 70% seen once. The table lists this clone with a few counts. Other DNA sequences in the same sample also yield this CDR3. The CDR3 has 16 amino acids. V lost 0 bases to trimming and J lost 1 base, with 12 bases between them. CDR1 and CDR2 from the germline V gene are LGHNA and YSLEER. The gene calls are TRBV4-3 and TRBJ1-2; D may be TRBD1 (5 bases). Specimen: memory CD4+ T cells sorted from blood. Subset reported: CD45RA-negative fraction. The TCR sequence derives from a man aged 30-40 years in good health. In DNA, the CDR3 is TGCGCCAGCAGCCAAGATCCCCAGGGAGGTAACTATGGCTACACCTTC. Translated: CASSQDPQGGNYGYTF.